These T cell receptor beta chains were read from a single sample in a study of shared clonotypes between healthy human individuals. Some clones are missing from TCRdb's copy, which holds only in-frame ones; the method was immunoSEQ multiplex PCR. The sample has about 2.1 million clones, approximately 92% seen once. What was sequenced was naive CD8+ T cells from PBMCs. The origin of the receptors is a man aged 18-30 years in good health. Some clones in this sample may be carry-over from other donors' samples. Both conserved end residues are part of each CDR3. The D gene is left open where the match is weak. Where a row states a size, it is once, few, many or the class of an expanded clone; other rows omit it.

v_call	d_call	clone_size	j_call	cdr3_aa	cdr3_nt
TRBV7-9	TRBD2	-	TRBJ2-5	CASSLPSGGYQETQYF	TGTGCCAGCAGCTTACCTAGCGGGGGCTACCAAGAGACCCAGTACTTC
TRBV19	TRBD2	-	TRBJ2-2	CASRVGLAGNTGELFF	TGTGCCAGTAGGGTAGGACTAGCGGGAAACACCGGGGAGCTGTTTTTT
TRBV7-9	-	few	TRBJ2-2	CASSNTGELFF	TGTGCCAGCAGCAACACCGGGGAGCTGTTTTTT
TRBV9	TRBD1	-	TRBJ1-3	CASSGTPDRGLGNTIYF	TGTGCCAGCAGCGGTACTCCGGACAGGGGGCTCGGAAACACCATATATTTT
TRBV27	TRBD1	-	TRBJ1-2	CASGGVQGVTLYGYTF	TGTGCCAGCGGTGGGGTACAGGGGGTGACCCTCTATGGCTACACCTTC
TRBV6-5	TRBD2	once	TRBJ2-3	CASSYRTSGYPDTQYF	TGTGCCAGCAGTTACCGGACTAGCGGGTATCCAGATACGCAGTATTTT
TRBV27	-	-	TRBJ2-2	CASSRLGTGELFF	TGTGCCAGCAGCCGGCTCGGCACCGGGGAGCTGTTTTTT
TRBV4-3	TRBD1	-	TRBJ2-5	CASSQVGGGRQETQYF	TGCGCCAGCAGCCAGGTAGGGGGCGGTCGCCAAGAGACCCAGTACTTC
TRBV27	-	-	TRBJ2-5	CASSTGRRETQYF	TGTGCCAGCAGCACGGGACGGCGGGAGACCCAGTACTTC
TRBV6-5	TRBD1	-	TRBJ2-7	CASSPDRAYEQYF	TGTGCCAGCAGCCCCGACAGGGCCTACGAGCAGTACTTC
TRBV27	-	-	TRBJ2-2	CASSLAPGGSANTGELFF	TGTGCCAGCAGTTTAGCCCCCGGAGGGAGCGCGAACACCGGGGAGCTGTTTTTT
TRBV13	-	-	TRBJ2-7	CASSARDTSSYEQYF	TGTGCCAGCAGCGCCCGGGACACGAGCTCCTACGAGCAGTACTTC
TRBV4-3	-	-	TRBJ2-7	CASSQDRVGDEQYF	TGCGCCAGCAGCCAAGATAGGGTGGGAGACGAGCAGTACTTC
TRBV7-9	TRBD1	-	TRBJ2-7	CASSLEGQVRTYEQYF	TGTGCCAGCAGCTTAGAGGGACAGGTCCGGACCTACGAGCAGTACTTC
TRBV13	TRBD1	-	TRBJ2-3	CASSPGRGTSKNTQYF	TGTGCCAGCAGCCCGGGCAGGGGGACAAGTAAAAATACGCAGTATTTT
TRBV5-1	-	-	TRBJ2-7	CASSHGVSYEQYF	TGCGCCAGCAGCCACGGAGTCTCCTACGAGCAGTACTTC
TRBV27	TRBD1	few	TRBJ1-1	CASSPARQGWNTEAFF	TGTGCCAGCAGTCCCGCGAGACAGGGCTGGAACACTGAAGCTTTCTTT
TRBV7-2	TRBD2	-	TRBJ2-5	CASSPTSSGSHLWETQYF	TGTGCCAGCAGCCCTACTTCTAGCGGGAGTCACCTTTGGGAGACCCAGTACTTC
TRBV4-1	TRBD1	-	TRBJ2-7	CASSQERYGTGAYEQYF	TGCGCCAGCAGCCAAGAACGATACGGGACAGGGGCCTACGAGCAGTACTTC
TRBV12-5	-	-	TRBJ2-5	CASGLGLGQETQYF	TGTGCTAGTGGTTTGGGGCTAGGGCAAGAGACCCAGTACTTC
TRBV29-1	-	-	TRBJ2-7	CSALPRQAPYEQYF	TGCAGCGCCCTCCCCCGACAGGCCCCCTACGAGCAGTACTTC
TRBV7-3	-	once	TRBJ1-1	CASSLNRLPGTEAFF	TGTGCCAGCAGCTTAAACCGGCTCCCCGGGACTGAAGCTTTCTTT
TRBV6-1	-	-	TRBJ1-2	CASSEPILGRGYGYTF	TGTGCCAGCAGTGAACCGATTCTGGGGCGTGGGTATGGCTACACCTTC
TRBV7-8	-	-	TRBJ2-6	CASSSPDRPGANVLTF	TGTGCCAGCAGCTCGCCCGACAGGCCCGGGGCCAACGTCCTGACTTTC
TRBV27	-	-	TRBJ2-7	CASGQFYEQYF	TGTGCCAGCGGACAGTTCTACGAGCAGTACTTC
TRBV4-3	TRBD1	-	TRBJ1-1	CASSQDPTRTGGSGTEAFF	TGCGCCAGCAGCCAAGACCCCACCCGGACAGGAGGCAGCGGGACTGAAGCTTTCTTT
TRBV11-2	-	-	TRBJ2-6	CASRSAGTFLTF	TGTGCCAGCAGGAGCGCCGGGACCTTCCTGACTTTC
TRBV11-2	TRBD1	-	TRBJ2-1	CASSLDRGVVHEQFF	TGTGCCAGCAGTTTAGACAGGGGGGTCGTCCATGAGCAGTTCTTC
TRBV2	-	-	TRBJ2-3	CASSDHPRTDTQYF	TGTGCCAGCAGTGACCACCCGAGGACGGATACGCAGTATTTT
TRBV6-1	-	-	TRBJ1-2	CASSESQGPQETF	TGTGCCAGCAGTGAGTCCCAGGGGCCGCAAGAAACCTTC
TRBV28	-	-	TRBJ1-5	CASSLTGTGPLVGGAF	TGTGCCAGCAGTTTAACGGGTACAGGGCCCCTAGTCGGAGGGGCCTTT
TRBV7-8	TRBD2	-	TRBJ2-1	CASSSSSGRAFYEQFF	TGTGCCAGCAGCTCATCTAGCGGGAGGGCCTTCTATGAGCAGTTCTTC
TRBV29-1	-	-	TRBJ1-1	CSPLGLPLAEAFF	TGCAGCCCCCTAGGCCTCCCTCTGGCTGAAGCTTTCTTT
TRBV9	TRBD1	-	TRBJ2-2	CASSPGGVGELFF	TGTGCCAGCAGCCCAGGGGGCGTCGGGGAGCTGTTTTTT
TRBV7-9	-	-	TRBJ2-7	CASSLGRGRRNSYEQYF	TGTGCCAGCAGCTTAGGCAGGGGACGACGTAACTCCTACGAGCAGTACTTC
TRBV27	-	-	TRBJ1-2	CASAGFYGYTF	TGTGCCAGCGCAGGGTTCTATGGCTACACCTTC
TRBV7-9	-	-	TRBJ2-1	CASSSPPGAPARNEQFF	TGTGCCAGCAGCTCCCCCCCAGGGGCGCCCGCCCGGAATGAGCAGTTCTTC
TRBV6-5	TRBD2	once	TRBJ2-1	CASSYAGTSVNEQFF	TGTGCCAGCAGTTACGCCGGGACTAGCGTTAATGAGCAGTTCTTC
TRBV10-3	-	-	TRBJ2-3	CAAGDRLADTQYF	TGTGCCGCCGGGGACCGCCTCGCAGATACGCAGTATTTT
TRBV6-5	-	-	TRBJ2-7	CASSPGPRKGHEQYF	TGTGCCAGCAGCCCGGGGCCCAGGAAGGGACACGAGCAGTACTTC
TRBV6-1	-	-	TRBJ1-5	CASSEESYYSNQPQHF	TGTGCCAGCAGTGAAGAAAGCTATTATAGCAATCAGCCCCAGCATTTT